The present T cell receptor (beta chain) was sequenced within a study of blood T cell repertoires in COVID-19. Study information: The samples span acute and convalescent COVID-19 from the United States, Italy and Spain. Sources were T cells, B-cell-depleted T cells, or PBMCs; the material itself was cDNA or gDNA.

How the authors handled the data: Researchers report that nucleated cell counts were estimated from reference gene primer amplification. Some clones are missing from TCRdb's copy, which holds only in-frame ones; the method was immunoSEQ multiplex PCR. The V and J calls and clone size were taken over from that table, and D and trimming were inferred from the DNA. The sample contains about 75,000 clones, approximately 82% of which appear only once. This clone was counted once. With 5 bases clipped from V and 8 bases from J, the junction kept 10 bases outside the gene matches. Germline V gene data show CDR1 as KGHSH and CDR2 as LQKENI. The CDR3 is 15 amino acids.

The sample comprised peripheral blood. The source of this sequence is a woman aged 45-65 years with acute or convalescent COVID-19. The chain recombines TRBV18 with TRBJ2-2; TRBD1 aligns across 8 bases. The CDR3 DNA reads TGTGCCAGCTCAACCGGGACAGGACCGTGGGGGGAGCTGTTTTTT. Amino acids: CASSTGTGPWGELFF.